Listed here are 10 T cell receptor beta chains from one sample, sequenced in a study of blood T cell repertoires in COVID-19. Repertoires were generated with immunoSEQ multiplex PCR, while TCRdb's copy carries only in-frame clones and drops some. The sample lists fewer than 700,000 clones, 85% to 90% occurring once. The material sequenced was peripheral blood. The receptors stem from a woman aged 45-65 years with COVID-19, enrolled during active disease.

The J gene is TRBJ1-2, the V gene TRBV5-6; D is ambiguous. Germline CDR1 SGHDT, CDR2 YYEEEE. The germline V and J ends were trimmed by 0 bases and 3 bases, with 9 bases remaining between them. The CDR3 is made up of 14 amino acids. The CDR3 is CASSLEYTDYGYTF. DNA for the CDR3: TGTGCCAGCAGCTTGGAATACACAGACTATGGCTACACCTTC.

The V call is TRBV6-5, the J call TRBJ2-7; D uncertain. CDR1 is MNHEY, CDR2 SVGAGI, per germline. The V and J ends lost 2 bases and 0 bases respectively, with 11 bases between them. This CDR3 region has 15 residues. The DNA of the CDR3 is TGTGCCAGCAGTTACGATTTGAGTTACTCCTACGAGCAGTACTTC. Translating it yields CASSYDLSYSYEQYF.

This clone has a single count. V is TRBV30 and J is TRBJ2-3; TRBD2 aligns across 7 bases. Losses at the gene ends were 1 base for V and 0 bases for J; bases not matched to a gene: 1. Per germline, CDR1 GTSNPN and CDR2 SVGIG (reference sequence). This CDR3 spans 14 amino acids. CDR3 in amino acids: CAWSERGSTDTQYF. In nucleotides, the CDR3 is TGTGCCTGGAGTGAGCGGGGAAGCACAGATACGCAGTATTTT.

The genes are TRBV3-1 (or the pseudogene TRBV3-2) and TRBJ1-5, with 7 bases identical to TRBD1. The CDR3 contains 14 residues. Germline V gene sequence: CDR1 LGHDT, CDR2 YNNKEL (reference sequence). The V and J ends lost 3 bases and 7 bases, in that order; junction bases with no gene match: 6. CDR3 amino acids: CASSQNPGGQPQHF. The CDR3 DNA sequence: TGTGCCAGCAGCCAGAATCCAGGGGGACAGCCCCAGCATTTT.

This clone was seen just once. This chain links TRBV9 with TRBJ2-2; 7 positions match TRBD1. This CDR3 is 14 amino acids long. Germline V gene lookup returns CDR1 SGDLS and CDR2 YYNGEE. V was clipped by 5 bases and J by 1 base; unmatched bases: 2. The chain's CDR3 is CASRGTENTGELFF. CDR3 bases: TGTGCCAGCAGGGGGACAGAGAACACCGGGGAGCTGTTTTTT.

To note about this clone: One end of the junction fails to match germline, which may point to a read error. The CDR3 sequence is CASSPLQGNGYTF. DNA for the CDR3: TGTGCCAGCTCTCCACTCCAGGGAAATGGCTACACCTTC. The chain carries TRBV18 and TRBJ1-2, with D possibly being TRBD1 (5 bases). This CDR3 is built from 13 residues. Germline CDR1 KGHSH, CDR2 LQKENI.

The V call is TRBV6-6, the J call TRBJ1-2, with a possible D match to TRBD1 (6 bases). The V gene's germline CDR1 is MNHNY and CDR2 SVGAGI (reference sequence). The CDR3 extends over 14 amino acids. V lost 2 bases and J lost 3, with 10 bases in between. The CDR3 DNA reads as TGTGCCAGCAGTTACAGAGGGGGGGACTATGGCTACACCTTC. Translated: CASSYRGGDYGYTF.

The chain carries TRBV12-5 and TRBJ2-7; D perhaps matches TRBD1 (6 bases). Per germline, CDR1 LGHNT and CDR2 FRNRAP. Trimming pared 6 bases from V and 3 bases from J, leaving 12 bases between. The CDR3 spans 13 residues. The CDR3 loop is CASGRDTGYEQYF. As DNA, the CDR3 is TGTGCTAGTGGACGGGACACGGGCTACGAGCAGTACTTC.

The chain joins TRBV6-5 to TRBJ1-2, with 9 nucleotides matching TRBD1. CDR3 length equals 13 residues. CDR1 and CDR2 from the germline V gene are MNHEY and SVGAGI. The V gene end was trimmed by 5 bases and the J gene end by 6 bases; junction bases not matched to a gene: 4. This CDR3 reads CASSRTGVHGYTF. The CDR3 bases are TGTGCCAGCAGTCGGACAGGGGTACATGGCTACACCTTC.

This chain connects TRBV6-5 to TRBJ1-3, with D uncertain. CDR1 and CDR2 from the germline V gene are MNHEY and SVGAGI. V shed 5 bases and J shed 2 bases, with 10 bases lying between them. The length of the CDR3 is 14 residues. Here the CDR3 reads CASSKTRTGNTIYF. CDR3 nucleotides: TGTGCCAGCAGTAAAACAAGAACTGGAAACACCATATATTTT.